These 4 T cell receptor beta chains came from one sample sequenced in a study of CD8+ T cells in alopecia areata. Once RNA had been extracted, it was reverse transcribed into cDNA to act as the sequencing template. The assay was immunoSEQ multiplex PCR, and TCRdb's table has in-frame clones only and misses some. In the table there are roughly 250,000 clones, roughly 63% of which are singletons. Stated treatment: oral pan-JAK inhibitor, 5-10 mg twice daily. Here the sequenced sample was CD4+ T cells sorted from blood, taken at roughly week 53, from a patient treated with tofacitinib. Source of these receptors: a human donor with alopecia areata.

The chain links TRBV5-1 to TRBJ2-7; 8 bases match TRBD1. The CDR3 is made up of 15 amino acids. Per the germline V gene, CDR1 is SGHRS and CDR2 is YFSETQ. V dropped 0 bases and J dropped 0; count of bases not matched to a gene: 2. This CDR3 is CASSLVTGGSYEQYF. CDR3 DNA sequence: TGCGCCAGCAGCTTGGTTACAGGGGGCTCCTACGAGCAGTACTTC.

This clone showed up just a few times. The chain uses TRBV4-3 and TRBJ2-3; D is possibly TRBD2 (5 bases). With 1 base removed from V and 6 bases from J, the gap between germline ends came to 11 bases. Germline loops: CDR1 LGHNA, CDR2 YSLEER. This CDR3 region has 14 residues. The CDR3 coding sequence is TGCGCCAGCAGCCAAGGAGGGATTTCCGATACGCAGTATTTT. As protein: CASSQGGISDTQYF.

This clone has just one count. The rearrangement links TRBV29-1 to TRBJ2-1; a weak D match, TRBD2 (5 bases). CDR1 is SQVTM, CDR2 ANQGSEA, per germline. Deletions cut 4 bases from V and 0 bases from J, with 10 bases between. The CDR3 totals 14 residues. This CDR3 is CSVGRVSSYNEQFF. The CDR3 nucleotides are TGCAGCGTTGGGCGGGTGAGCTCCTACAATGAGCAGTTCTTC.

The gene calls are TRBV5-1 and TRBJ2-5; D unresolved. The CDR3 sequence is 12 residues long. Germline V gene lookup returns CDR1 SGHRS and CDR2 YFSETQ. Between the trimmed V and J ends, which lost 4 bases and 3 bases, there was a span of 7 bases. The CDR3 sequence: CASSRREETQYF. CDR3 sequence (DNA): TGCGCCAGCAGCCGCCGGGAAGAGACCCAGTACTTC.